Listed below are T cell receptor beta chains from one sample, sequenced in a study of shared clonotypes between healthy human individuals. Measured with immunoSEQ multiplex PCR; TCRdb has only the in-frame clones, and not every one. The sample gives about 2.1 million clones, about 92% of which show up once; 1.5% to 2% is in the top ten. What was sequenced was naive CD8+ T cells from PBMCs. The receptors derive from a man between 18 and 35 years old in good health. Some clones in this sample may be carry-over from other donors' samples. Both conserved end residues are part of each CDR3. The D gene is left open where the match is weak. Rows may omit the clone size; those that give it use once, few, many or a size class.

CDR3 length: 17; J gene: TRBJ2-6; clone size: .; D gene: .; V gene: TRBV11-2; CDR3 protein: CASDNRVNLTGANVLTF; CDR3 DNA: TGTGCCAGCGACAACAGGGTGAACTTAACTGGGGCCAACGTCCTGACTTTC
CDR3 length: 14; J gene: TRBJ2-7; clone size: .; D gene: TRBD2; V gene: TRBV28; CDR3 protein: CATTWTSGSYEQYF; CDR3 DNA: TGTGCCACAACCTGGACTAGCGGTTCGTACGAGCAGTACTTC
CDR3 length: 14; J gene: TRBJ1-2; clone size: .; D gene: .; V gene: TRBV6-6; CDR3 protein: CASSYSDSYYGYTF; CDR3 DNA: TGTGCCAGCAGTTACTCGGACAGTTATTATGGCTACACCTTC
CDR3 length: 15; J gene: TRBJ2-7; clone size: .; D gene: .; V gene: TRBV11-2; CDR3 protein: CASSLATRKTYEQYF; CDR3 DNA: TGTGCCAGCAGCTTAGCCACCCGTAAAACCTACGAGCAGTACTTC
CDR3 length: 17; J gene: TRBJ2-5; clone size: .; D gene: TRBD2; V gene: TRBV2; CDR3 protein: CARLKGTSGSIRETQYF; CDR3 DNA: TGTGCCAGATTAAAAGGAACTAGCGGGAGCATAAGGGAGACCCAGTACTTC
CDR3 length: 14; J gene: TRBJ2-5; clone size: .; D gene: TRBD1; V gene: TRBV6-1; CDR3 protein: CASRGTGRQETQYF; CDR3 DNA: TGTGCCAGCAGAGGGACAGGGAGGCAAGAGACCCAGTACTTC
CDR3 length: 13; J gene: TRBJ2-5; clone size: once; D gene: .; V gene: TRBV11-2; CDR3 protein: CASTWRNQETQYF; CDR3 DNA: TGTGCCAGCACCTGGCGGAACCAAGAGACCCAGTACTTC
CDR3 length: 14; J gene: TRBJ2-7; clone size: .; D gene: .; V gene: TRBV15; CDR3 protein: CATSQKGRRYEQYF; CDR3 DNA: TGTGCCACCAGCCAAAAGGGCCGCCGTTACGAGCAGTACTTC
CDR3 length: 15; J gene: TRBJ2-2; clone size: .; D gene: .; V gene: TRBV10-3; CDR3 protein: CAISVGSVSSGELFF; CDR3 DNA: TGTGCCATCAGTGTTGGGAGTGTGAGTTCCGGGGAGCTGTTTTTT
CDR3 length: 15; J gene: TRBJ1-1; clone size: .; D gene: .; V gene: TRBV11-3; CDR3 protein: CASSLGGTMNTEAFF; CDR3 DNA: TGTGCCAGCAGCTTAGGGGGAACCATGAACACTGAAGCTTTCTTT
CDR3 length: 16; J gene: TRBJ2-3; clone size: .; D gene: .; V gene: TRBV4-3; CDR3 protein: CASSQVFLRTTDTQYF; CDR3 DNA: TGCGCCAGCAGCCAAGTTTTCCTAAGGACGACAGATACGCAGTATTTT
CDR3 length: 14; J gene: TRBJ2-1; clone size: .; D gene: .; V gene: TRBV5-1; CDR3 protein: CASSLGEVYNEQFF; CDR3 DNA: TGCGCCAGCAGTTTGGGGGAAGTCTACAATGAGCAGTTCTTC
CDR3 length: 13; J gene: TRBJ2-1; clone size: .; D gene: .; V gene: TRBV9; CDR3 protein: CASSGSRPNEQFF; CDR3 DNA: TGTGCCAGCTCTGGATCGCGGCCCAATGAGCAGTTCTTC
CDR3 length: 13; J gene: TRBJ2-7; clone size: .; D gene: TRBD2; V gene: TRBV19; CDR3 protein: CASSIVGGGEQYF; CDR3 DNA: TGTGCCAGTAGTATAGTCGGCGGGGGCGAGCAGTACTTC
CDR3 length: 14; J gene: TRBJ1-2; clone size: .; D gene: TRBD1; V gene: TRBV27; CDR3 protein: CASRTWDRVTGYTF; CDR3 DNA: TGTGCCAGCAGGACTTGGGACAGGGTGACTGGCTACACCTTC
CDR3 length: 17; J gene: TRBJ1-2; clone size: few; D gene: .; V gene: TRBV7-9; CDR3 protein: CASSPSGGRPTNYGYTF; CDR3 DNA: TGTGCCAGCAGCCCATCGGGAGGGAGACCCACTAACTATGGCTACACCTTC
CDR3 length: 15; J gene: TRBJ2-1; clone size: .; D gene: TRBD1; V gene: TRBV19; CDR3 protein: CASTPDRVHPPTKFF; CDR3 DNA: TGTGCCAGTACCCCGGACAGGGTCCACCCCCCGACAAAGTTCTTC
CDR3 length: 14; J gene: TRBJ2-7; clone size: .; D gene: .; V gene: TRBV18; CDR3 protein: CASSPAGQPYEQYF; CDR3 DNA: TGTGCCAGCTCACCGGCGGGACAGCCCTACGAGCAGTACTTC
CDR3 length: 16; J gene: TRBJ1-4; clone size: .; D gene: .; V gene: TRBV10-3; CDR3 protein: CAISESKGTTNEKLFF; CDR3 DNA: TGTGCCATCAGTGAGTCGAAAGGGACAACTAATGAAAAACTGTTTTTT
CDR3 length: 13; J gene: TRBJ2-7; clone size: once; D gene: .; V gene: TRBV9; CDR3 protein: CASSVDRLGEQYF; CDR3 DNA: TGTGCCAGCAGCGTAGACCGGCTGGGCGAGCAGTACTTC
CDR3 length: 17; J gene: TRBJ2-7; clone size: .; D gene: TRBD2; V gene: TRBV19; CDR3 protein: CASSPNLKRENFYEQYF; CDR3 DNA: TGTGCCAGTAGTCCTAACCTGAAGCGGGAGAATTTCTACGAGCAGTACTTC
CDR3 length: 16; J gene: TRBJ2-7; clone size: .; D gene: .; V gene: TRBV13; CDR3 protein: CASSLGRDTVSYEQYF; CDR3 DNA: TGTGCCAGCAGCTTAGGAAGAGACACCGTATCCTACGAGCAGTACTTC
CDR3 length: 13; J gene: TRBJ2-3; clone size: .; D gene: .; V gene: TRBV19; CDR3 protein: CASSARLKDTQYF; CDR3 DNA: TGTGCCAGTAGTGCCAGACTGAAAGATACGCAGTATTTT
CDR3 length: 15; J gene: TRBJ2-7; clone size: .; D gene: TRBD1; V gene: TRBV7-9; CDR3 protein: CASSLGQGNLYEQYF; CDR3 DNA: TGTGCCAGCAGCTTAGGACAGGGTAACCTCTACGAGCAGTACTTC
CDR3 length: 14; J gene: TRBJ2-7; clone size: .; D gene: TRBD2; V gene: TRBV2; CDR3 protein: CASSTSGRSYEQYF; CDR3 DNA: TGTGCCAGCAGTACTAGCGGGAGATCCTACGAGCAGTACTTC
CDR3 length: 15; J gene: TRBJ2-1; clone size: .; D gene: TRBD2; V gene: TRBV7-7; CDR3 protein: CASSLAAGGSSEQFF; CDR3 DNA: TGTGCCAGCAGCTTAGCGGCGGGGGGGAGTAGCGAGCAGTTCTTC
CDR3 length: 18; J gene: TRBJ2-4; clone size: .; D gene: .; V gene: TRBV19; CDR3 protein: CASSTQPSGRGRLDIQYF; CDR3 DNA: TGTGCCAGTAGTACCCAACCCTCCGGCAGGGGTCGTTTGGACATTCAGTACTTC
CDR3 length: 16; J gene: TRBJ1-2; clone size: few; D gene: .; V gene: TRBV5-6; CDR3 protein: CASSWGPDLANYGYTF; CDR3 DNA: TGTGCCAGCAGCTGGGGGCCTGATCTTGCTAACTATGGCTACACCTTC
CDR3 length: 15; J gene: TRBJ2-5; clone size: .; D gene: TRBD1; V gene: TRBV9; CDR3 protein: CASSARTGEEETQYF; CDR3 DNA: TGTGCCAGCAGCGCCCGGACAGGGGAAGAAGAGACCCAGTACTTC
CDR3 length: 16; J gene: TRBJ2-4; clone size: .; D gene: TRBD1; V gene: TRBV6-6; CDR3 protein: CASSYVDRLAKNIQYF; CDR3 DNA: TGTGCCAGCAGTTACGTGGACAGGCTAGCCAAAAACATTCAGTACTTC
CDR3 length: 15; J gene: TRBJ2-5; clone size: .; D gene: TRBD2; V gene: TRBV10-3; CDR3 protein: CAITPGLAPQETQYF; CDR3 DNA: TGTGCCATCACCCCGGGACTAGCCCCCCAAGAGACCCAGTACTTC
CDR3 length: 13; J gene: TRBJ2-7; clone size: .; D gene: .; V gene: TRBV27; CDR3 protein: CASSPLVTGEQYF; CDR3 DNA: TGTGCCAGCAGTCCCCTGGTTACGGGCGAGCAGTACTTC
CDR3 length: 10; J gene: TRBJ1-5; clone size: few; D gene: .; V gene: TRBV2; CDR3 protein: CASTDQPQHF; CDR3 DNA: TGTGCCAGCACTGATCAGCCCCAGCATTTT
CDR3 length: 16; J gene: TRBJ1-1; clone size: .; D gene: .; V gene: TRBV9; CDR3 protein: CASSVGSQGLNTEAFF; CDR3 DNA: TGTGCCAGCAGCGTAGGTAGTCAGGGGTTAAACACTGAAGCTTTCTTT
CDR3 length: 16; J gene: TRBJ2-7; clone size: .; D gene: .; V gene: TRBV5-1; CDR3 protein: CASSLGFARGNYEQYF; CDR3 DNA: TGCGCCAGCAGCTTGGGATTTGCTAGGGGAAACTACGAGCAGTACTTC
CDR3 length: 11; J gene: TRBJ1-2; clone size: .; D gene: .; V gene: TRBV5-4; CDR3 protein: CASSFGGGYTF; CDR3 DNA: TGTGCCAGCAGCTTTGGGGGAGGCTACACCTTC
CDR3 length: 11; J gene: TRBJ1-2; clone size: few; D gene: .; V gene: TRBV29-1; CDR3 protein: CSVITQDGYTF; CDR3 DNA: TGCAGCGTCATAACCCAGGACGGCTACACCTTC
CDR3 length: 18; J gene: TRBJ1-4; clone size: once; D gene: .; V gene: TRBV19; CDR3 protein: CASSIFGLGGSTNEKLFF; CDR3 DNA: TGTGCCAGTAGTATATTCGGTTTGGGGGGTTCGACTAATGAAAAACTGTTTTTT
CDR3 length: 16; J gene: TRBJ1-2; clone size: .; D gene: TRBD1; V gene: TRBV4-3; CDR3 protein: CASSQDRTGGVYGYTF; CDR3 DNA: TGCGCCAGCAGCCAAGATAGGACAGGGGGCGTCTATGGCTACACCTTC
CDR3 length: 15; J gene: TRBJ2-3; clone size: .; D gene: TRBD2; V gene: TRBV2; CDR3 protein: CASSALAGSTDTQYF; CDR3 DNA: TGTGCCAGCAGCGCGCTAGCGGGGAGCACAGATACGCAGTATTTT
CDR3 length: 15; J gene: TRBJ2-1; clone size: .; D gene: TRBD2; V gene: TRBV6-4; CDR3 protein: CASSGIAGPYNEQFF; CDR3 DNA: TGTGCCAGCAGTGGGATAGCGGGGCCCTACAATGAGCAGTTCTTC
CDR3 length: 16; J gene: TRBJ2-7; clone size: .; D gene: .; V gene: TRBV14; CDR3 protein: CASSQKGRERMGEQYF; CDR3 DNA: TGTGCCAGCAGCCAAAAAGGACGGGAGAGGATGGGCGAGCAGTACTTC
CDR3 length: 12; J gene: TRBJ1-1; clone size: .; D gene: .; V gene: TRBV11-2; CDR3 protein: CASTRGGTEAFF; CDR3 DNA: TGTGCCAGCACCCGCGGGGGCACTGAAGCTTTCTTT
CDR3 length: 16; J gene: TRBJ1-5; clone size: .; D gene: .; V gene: TRBV4-3; CDR3 protein: CASRASTGAWDQPQHF; CDR3 DNA: TGCGCCAGCAGAGCGTCGACCGGCGCCTGGGATCAGCCCCAGCATTTT
CDR3 length: 13; J gene: TRBJ1-1; clone size: .; D gene: .; V gene: TRBV27; CDR3 protein: CASSLLGRAEAFF; CDR3 DNA: TGTGCCAGCAGTTTATTAGGCCGGGCTGAAGCTTTCTTT